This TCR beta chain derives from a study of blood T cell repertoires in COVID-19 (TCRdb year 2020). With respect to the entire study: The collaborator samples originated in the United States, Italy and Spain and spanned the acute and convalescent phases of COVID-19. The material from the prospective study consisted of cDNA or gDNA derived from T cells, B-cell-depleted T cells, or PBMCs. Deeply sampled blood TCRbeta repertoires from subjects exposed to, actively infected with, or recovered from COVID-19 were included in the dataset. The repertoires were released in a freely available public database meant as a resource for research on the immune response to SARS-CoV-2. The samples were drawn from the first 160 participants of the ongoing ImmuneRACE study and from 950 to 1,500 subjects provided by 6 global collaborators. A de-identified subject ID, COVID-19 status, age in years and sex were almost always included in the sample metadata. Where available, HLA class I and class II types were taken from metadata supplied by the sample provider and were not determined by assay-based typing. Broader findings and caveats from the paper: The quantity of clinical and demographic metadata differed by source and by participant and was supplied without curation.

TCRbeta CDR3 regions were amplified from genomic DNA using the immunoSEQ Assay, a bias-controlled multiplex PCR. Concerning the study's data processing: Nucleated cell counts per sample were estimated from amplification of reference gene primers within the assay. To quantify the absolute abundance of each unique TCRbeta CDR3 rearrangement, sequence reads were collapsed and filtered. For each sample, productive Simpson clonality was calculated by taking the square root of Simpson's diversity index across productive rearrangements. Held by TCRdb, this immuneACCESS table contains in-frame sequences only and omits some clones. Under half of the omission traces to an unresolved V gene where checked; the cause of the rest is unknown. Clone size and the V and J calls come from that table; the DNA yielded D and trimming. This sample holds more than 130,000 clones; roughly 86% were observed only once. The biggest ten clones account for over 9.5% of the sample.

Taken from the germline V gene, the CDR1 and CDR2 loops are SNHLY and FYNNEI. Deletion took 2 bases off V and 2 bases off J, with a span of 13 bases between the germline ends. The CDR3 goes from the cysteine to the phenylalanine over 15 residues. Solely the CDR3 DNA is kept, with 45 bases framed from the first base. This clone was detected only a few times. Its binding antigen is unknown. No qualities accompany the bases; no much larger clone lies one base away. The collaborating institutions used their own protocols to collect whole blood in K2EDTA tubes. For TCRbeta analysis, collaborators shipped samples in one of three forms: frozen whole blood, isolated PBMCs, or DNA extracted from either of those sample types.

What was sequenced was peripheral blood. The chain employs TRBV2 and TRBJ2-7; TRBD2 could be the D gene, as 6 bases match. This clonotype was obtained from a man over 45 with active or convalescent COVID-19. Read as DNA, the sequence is TGTGCCAGCAGTGAATACGGGGGACCGCCCTACGAGCAGTACTTC. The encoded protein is CASSEYGGPPYEQYF.